Each of the 30 T cell receptor beta chains below was sequenced from the same sample in a study of T cells in women clearing cervical HPV infection. Sequencing was performed with immunoSEQ multiplex PCR; in TCRdb, only in-frame clones are kept and a portion is missing. The record lists approximately 44,000 clones, of which the ten most abundant hold 1% to 1.5%. The source material was blood buffy coat. These receptors originate from a woman between 18 and 75 years old with a cervical HPV16 infection that either progressed to CIN3+ or cleared (not recorded which).

In the case of this clone: The read gets to within 3 residues of the CDR3 end, and the germline J gene fills in the rest. The chain employs TRBV5-1 and TRBJ1-1; 9 nucleotides align to TRBD1. The V and J ends lost 0 bases and 3 bases, in that order; junction bases with no gene match: 0. CDR1 is SGHRS and CDR2 is YFSETQ in the germline V gene. The CDR3 runs to 14 residues. CDR3 bases read: TGCGCCAGCAGCTTGGGGGACAGGGACACTGAA. Its protein product is CASSLGDRDTE. The whole CDR3 protein reads CASSLGDRDTEAFF.

This clone is identified as medium-sized (0.01 to 0.1%) from frequency. The missing CDR3 end, 3 residues past where the read stops, is filled in from the germline J gene. The chain recombines TRBV29-1 with TRBJ1-5; no clear D gene. The CDR3 loop spans 14 amino acids. Per the germline V gene, CDR1 is SQVTM and CDR2 is ANQGSEA. The ends were cut back, 2 bases at V and 1 base at J, with 9 bases in the middle. CDR3 bases read: TGCAGCGTTGAATGGAACGGGAGCAATCAGCCC. It codes for CSVEWNGSNQP. The full CDR3 protein is CSVEWNGSNQPQHF.

About this clone itself: The read comes to an end 3 residues before the CDR3 does, leaving the germline J gene to fill in the end. The chain recombines TRBV6-1 with TRBJ2-7; D not resolved. With 3 bases removed from V and 3 bases from J, the gap between germline ends came to 9 bases. This CDR3 is 13 amino acids long. Germline values: CDR1 MNHNS, CDR2 SASEGT. Partial CDR3 DNA: TGTGCCAGCAGTGATCACATATACTACGAG. Translation: CASSDHIYYE. The CDR3 reads in full as CASSDHIYYEQYF.

Of note for this clone: The CDR3 is cut off 3 residues early in the read; its end comes from the germline J gene. The chain uses TRBV10-3 and TRBJ1-4; 8 nucleotides align to TRBD1. CDR1 is ENHRY and CDR2 is SYGVKD in the germline V gene. V gave up 6 bases and J gave up 8 bases; unmatched junction bases: 5. The CDR3 is made up of 13 amino acids. The CDR3 bases that were read are TGTGCCATCAGCAACAGGGGGAACGAAAAA. Amino acids: CAISNRGNEK. The whole CDR3 reads CAISNRGNEKLFF.

With regard to this clone: Read coverage stops 3 residues before the CDR3 terminus; the germline J gene supplies the remainder. This chain joins TRBV20-1 and TRBJ1-6; possibly TRBD1 for D (5 bases). Germline V gene data show CDR1 as DFQATT and CDR2 as SNEGSKA (reference sequence). The CDR3 length is 16 residues. V dropped 0 bases and J dropped 0 bases, with 9 bases sitting between them. The part of the CDR3 DNA that was read is TGCAGTGCTAGAGATGGGGGGGTCTCCTATAATTCACCC. Its protein product is CSARDGGVSYNSP. Given in full, the CDR3 is CSARDGGVSYNSPLHF.

As for this clone: The read ends 3 residues early relative to the CDR3; the germline J gene fills the gap. The same CDR3 also results from other DNA sequences found in this sample. The chain recombines TRBV29-1 with TRBJ2-5; D perhaps matches TRBD1 (5 bases). Germline-derived CDR1 and CDR2 are SQVTM and ANQGSEA. The CDR3 contains 12 residues. Trimming took 4 bases from V and 2 from J, leaving 8 bases between them. The sequenced CDR3 bases are TGCAGCGTTGCTGCAGGGCAAGAGACC. This translates into CSVAAGQET. The complete CDR3 reads CSVAAGQETQYF.

As for this clone: The read stops 3 residues short of the end of the CDR3; the missing end is completed from the germline J gene. This chain connects TRBV7-9 to TRBJ2-7, with 7 bases lining up with TRBD1. V shed 1 base and J 5 bases; nucleotides not matched to a gene: 2. The CDR3 spans 13 residues. Germline loops: CDR1 SEHNR, CDR2 FQNEAQ (reference sequence). The CDR3 bases that were read are TGTGCCAGCAGCTTAGGAACAGGGGACGAG. This codes for CASSLGTGDE. The entire CDR3 protein is CASSLGTGDEQYF.

Note on this clone: Read coverage stops 3 residues before the CDR3 terminus; the germline J gene supplies the remainder. The chain joins TRBV20-1 to TRBJ1-5, with a tentative D call TRBD1 (6 bases). The V end lost 7 bases, the J end lost 6 bases, and 16 bases lay between the germline ends. Germline V gene data show CDR1 as DFQATT and CDR2 as SNEGSKA (reference sequence). The length of the CDR3 is 13 residues. This CDR3 is CSGGQGGGQPQHF. CDR3 DNA, as far as it was read: TGCAGTGGCGGGCAGGGAGGGGGTCAGCCC.

This clone is medium-sized by frequency. The DNA ends 3 residues before the CDR3 does, and the rest of the CDR3 is filled in from the germline J gene. The V call is TRBV2, the J call TRBJ1-2, with D unresolved. CDR1 is SNHLY, CDR2 FYNNEI, per germline. This CDR3 has 11 amino acids. V lost 2 bases and J lost 7, with 5 bases in between. The CDR3 DNA, read in part, is TGTGCCAGCAGTGAAATCCGTGGC. Amino acid sequence: CASSEIRG. The CDR3 in its entirety is CASSEIRGYTF.

A note on this clone: The read ends 3 residues early relative to the CDR3; the germline J gene fills the gap. V usage is TRBV12-5 and J usage is TRBJ2-7; 8 bases line up with TRBD1. CDR3 length: 14 amino acids. The germline gives CDR1 LGHNT, CDR2 FRNRAP. V lost 5 bases, J lost 6 bases, and 9 bases stayed unmatched. The CDR3: CASGPGQGSREQYF. The DNA read from the CDR3 is TGTGCTAGTGGTCCTGGACAGGGCAGCCGCGAG.

A note on this clone: Coverage ceases 3 residues before the CDR3 finishes, and the germline J gene fills in the end. The chain recombines TRBV7-3 with TRBJ2-1, with D maybe TRBD1 (7 bases). The CDR3 is 17 residues long. In germline, CDR1 is SGHTA, CDR2 FQGTGA. Trimming stripped 7 bases from V and 6 bases from J, with 25 bases between. Partial CDR3 DNA: TGTGCCAGCACCCTCTCCCCCCCAGGGGGGATGGGCAATGAG. Residues: CASTLSPPGGMGNE. The full CDR3 reads CASTLSPPGGMGNEQFF.

Points on this clone: The CDR3 end falls 3 residues outside the read, so it is completed with the germline J gene. This sequence joins TRBV6-2 or TRBV6-3 and TRBJ2-7, with TRBD2 matching over 7 bases. This CDR3 is built from 15 residues. J was trimmed by 4 bases and V by 6 bases; bases with no gene match: 12. In germline, CDR1 is MNHEY, CDR2 SVGEGT. The CDR3 protein is CASRHRLATQYEQYF. The sequenced part of the CDR3 DNA is TGTGCCAGCAGACACCGACTAGCTACTCAATACGAG.

The sequenced CDR3 bases are TGCAGTGCTGTAGCCCACCTCTCCTACGAG. Its translation is CSAVAHLSYE. The entire CDR3 sequence reads CSAVAHLSYEQYF. The rearrangement uses TRBV20-1 and TRBJ2-7; D is undetermined. The read finishes 3 residues shy of the CDR3 end, and the germline J gene is used to complete it. V was clipped by 5 bases and J by 0 bases, with 11 bases between them. Per the germline V gene, CDR1 is DFQATT and CDR2 is SNEGSKA (reference sequence). The CDR3 runs to 13 residues.

The CDR3 DNA, read in part, is TGTGCCAGCAGCTTAGCCCGACAGGGCCACGAG. Its translation: CASSLARQGHE. The full CDR3 protein reads CASSLARQGHEQYF. This chain joins TRBV7-2 and TRBJ2-7; 7 bases align to TRBD1. The read terminates 3 residues ahead of where the CDR3 ends, so the germline J gene completes it. The CDR3 covers 14 residues. The J segment lost 5 bases and the V segment lost 0 bases, leaving 4 bases of the junction unmatched. Germline V gene lookup returns CDR1 SGHTA and CDR2 FQGNSA.

A remark on this clone: The CDR3 end falls 3 residues outside the read, so it is completed with the germline J gene. V usage is TRBV7-6 and J usage is TRBJ2-1; D may match TRBD1 or TRBD2 (5 bases each). V dropped 7 bases and J dropped 1 base, with 20 bases sitting between them. Germline CDR1 reads SGHVS; CDR2 reads FNYEAQ. CDR3 length equals 17 residues. The CDR3 sequence: CASTSPEGPPSYNEQFF. The CDR3 DNA, read in part, is TGTGCCAGCACTTCCCCCGAGGGGCCCCCTTCCTACAATGAG.

Notes on this clone: The CDR3 goes on 3 residues after the read ends, and that part is filled in from the germline J gene. The chain combines TRBV11-2 with TRBJ1-1; D call uncertain. The CDR3 runs 14 residues. In germline, CDR1 is SGHAT, CDR2 FQNNGV. V lost 5 bases and J 1 base, leaving 11 bases between the germline ends. The sequenced CDR3 bases are TGTGCCAGCAGCCCGTTTGGCGGGAACACTGAA. This translates into CASSPFGGNTE. The entire CDR3 protein is CASSPFGGNTEAFF.

Worth noting for this clone: Sequencing ends 3 residues short of the CDR3 end; the germline J gene provides the rest. The rearrangement links TRBV5-1 to TRBJ2-7; D is unclear. Deletions cut 1 base from V and 4 bases from J, with 9 bases between. Germline V gene lookup returns CDR1 SGHRS and CDR2 YFSETQ. This CDR3 is built from 13 residues. The sequenced CDR3 bases are TGCGCCAGCAGCTTGAATTCGGGTTACGAG. This gives the protein CASSLNSGYE. The complete CDR3 protein is CASSLNSGYEQYF.

Remarks on this clone: The CDR3 is cut off 3 residues early in the read; its end comes from the germline J gene. This chain uses TRBV6-4 with TRBJ2-3, with TRBD2 identical over 7 bases. This CDR3 contains 14 residues. V trimming: 5 bases; J trimming: 2 bases; junction bases outside the gene matches: 4. Germline CDR1 MRHNA, CDR2 SNTAGT. The CDR3 region is CASSKAGYTDTQYF. CDR3 DNA (partial): TGTGCCAGCAGTAAAGCGGGATACACAGATACG.

On this clone itself: The CDR3 end is not reached by the read, which stops 3 residues before it; the germline J gene fills it in. V gene TRBV10-3 combines with J gene TRBJ2-3; no clear D. This CDR3 contains 14 residues. V was cut by 4 bases and J by 1 base, with 9 bases left in between. Germline-derived CDR1 and CDR2 are ENHRY and SYGVKD. CDR3 DNA (partial): TGTGCCATCAGTGGTTCGGTCGGCACAGATACG. It specifies CAISGSVGTDT. The whole CDR3 sequence is CAISGSVGTDTQYF.

Note on this clone: Read sequence stops 3 residues before the CDR3 end, and the germline J gene provides the missing end. The rearrangement links TRBV6-1 to TRBJ2-1; the D gene is possibly TRBD1 (6 bases). The germline V and J ends were trimmed by 4 bases and 9 bases, with 10 bases remaining between them. Germline V gene sequence: CDR1 MNHNS, CDR2 SASEGT. The CDR3 has 12 amino acids. The part of the CDR3 DNA that was read is TGTGCCAGCAGTGGACAGGCTGGTGAG. It yields the protein CASSGQAGE. The whole CDR3 sequence is CASSGQAGEQFF.

A remark on this clone: Coverage ceases 3 residues before the CDR3 finishes, and the germline J gene fills in the end. V is TRBV2 and J is TRBJ1-2; a weak D match, TRBD1 (5 bases). The CDR3 has 15 residues. CDR1 SNHLY and CDR2 FYNNEI come from the germline V gene. Trimming shortened V by 0 bases and J by 3 bases, and 11 bases separated the two germline ends. The CDR3 is CASSEAGGIDYGYTF. The DNA read from the CDR3 is TGTGCCAGCAGTGAAGCTGGGGGGATAGACTATGGC.

A remark on this clone: The sequenced fragment ends 3 residues before the CDR3 boundary, so the rest is inferred from the germline J gene. V usage is TRBV20-1 and J usage is TRBJ2-3, with 11 positions matching TRBD1. The V gene end was trimmed by 5 bases and the J gene end by 3 bases; junction bases not matched to a gene: 4. This CDR3 is 14 amino acids long. Germline CDR1 DFQATT, CDR2 SNEGSKA (reference sequence). The chain's CDR3 is CSASRDRGTDTQYF. Incomplete CDR3 DNA: TGCAGTGCTTCCCGGGACAGGGGGACAGATACG.

A remark on this clone: The read ends 3 residues early relative to the CDR3; the germline J gene fills the gap. The chain employs TRBV20-1 and TRBJ2-1; TRBD2 aligns across 9 bases. Germline CDR1 DFQATT, CDR2 SNEGSKA (reference sequence). The CDR3 has 17 amino acids. Unmatched junction bases numbered 12, after V lost 4 bases and J lost 2 bases. The part of the CDR3 DNA that was read is TGCAGTGCTACTTCTCTCGCTGGCGGGAGGGCCTACAATGAG. Translation: CSATSLAGGRAYNE. In full, the CDR3 reads CSATSLAGGRAYNEQFF.

A word on this clone: The CDR3 end is not reached by the read, which stops 3 residues before it; the germline J gene fills it in. The chain joins TRBV19 to TRBJ2-4; tentative D call: TRBD1 (5 bases). The V gene lost 5 bases and the J gene lost 6 bases, with 14 bases spanning the gap. This CDR3 has 14 residues. The germline CDR1 and CDR2 sequences are LNHDA and SQIVND (reference sequence). The CDR3 sequence: CASSVQGLGNIQYF. The sequenced CDR3 bases are TGTGCCAGTAGTGTTCAGGGTCTAGGAAACATT.

A word on this clone: Read coverage stops 3 residues before the CDR3 terminus; the germline J gene supplies the remainder. This chain connects TRBV20-1 to TRBJ2-3; weak D call: TRBD1 (5 bases). The germline V and J ends were trimmed by 3 bases and 3 bases, with 13 bases remaining between them. CDR1 and CDR2 from the germline V gene are DFQATT and SNEGSKA (reference sequence). The CDR3 has 14 amino acids. The chain's CDR3 is CSASRQTVTDTQYF. The CDR3 DNA, read in part, is TGCAGTGCTAGTCGACAGACAGTTACAGATACG.

On this clone itself: The sequence runs out 3 residues before the end of the CDR3; the remainder is reconstructed from the germline J gene. This sample includes further DNA sequences coding for the same CDR3. This chain connects TRBV20-1 to TRBJ1-4; D is possibly TRBD1 (5 bases). This CDR3 has 13 amino acids. Germline V gene sequence: CDR1 DFQATT, CDR2 SNEGSKA (reference sequence). The germline V and J ends were trimmed by 5 bases and 2 bases, with 9 bases remaining between them. The CDR3 here is CSAARGTNEKLFF. The part of the CDR3 DNA that was read is TGCAGTGCTGCAAGGGGCACTAATGAAAAA.

In regard to this clone: The CDR3 end is not reached by the read, which stops 3 residues before it; the germline J gene fills it in. The rearrangement uses TRBV20-1 and TRBJ2-2; 8 nucleotides match TRBD2. The CDR3 runs 15 residues. J was trimmed by 5 bases and V by 2 bases; bases with no gene match: 7. Germline-derived CDR1 and CDR2 are DFQATT and SNEGSKA (reference sequence). The CDR3 DNA, read in part, is TGCAGTGCTAGATCCGCGGGAGGACAGACCGGGGAG. Translation: CSARSAGGQTGE. The whole CDR3 sequence is CSARSAGGQTGELFF.

Of note for this clone: From the germline J gene comes the end of the CDR3, since the read stops 3 residues before it. This chain connects TRBV5-1 to TRBJ2-3; 9 nucleotides match TRBD2. The CDR3 extends over 15 amino acids. CDR1 is SGHRS and CDR2 is YFSETQ in the germline V gene. V shed 2 bases and J 3 bases; nucleotides not matched to a gene: 4. CDR3 sequence: CASSLRTSETDTQYF. The CDR3 bases that were read are TGCGCCAGCAGCTTACGGACTAGCGAGACAGATACG.

CDR3 residues: CSYGGGFETQYF. CDR3 DNA, as far as it was read: TGCAGTTACGGAGGGGGTTTTGAGACC. The chain recombines TRBV20-1 with TRBJ2-5; D might be TRBD1 or TRBD2, each matching 6 bases. The read finishes 3 residues shy of the CDR3 end, and the germline J gene is used to complete it. Between the trimmed V and J ends, which lost 8 bases and 5 bases, there was a span of 15 bases. CDR3 length: 12 residues. From germline, CDR1 is DFQATT and CDR2 SNEGSKA (reference sequence).

To note about this clone: The read falls 3 residues short of the CDR3 end, and the missing part is taken from the germline J gene. V and J are TRBV7-6 and TRBJ2-6, with D perhaps matching TRBD1 (5 bases). The V end lost 5 bases, the J end lost 1 base, and 9 bases lay between the germline ends. This CDR3 comprises 15 residues. Germline V gene sequence: CDR1 SGHVS, CDR2 FNYEAQ. The CDR3 reads CASSPTGSGANVLTF. Incomplete CDR3 DNA: TGTGCCAGCAGCCCTACAGGTTCTGGGGCCAACGTC.